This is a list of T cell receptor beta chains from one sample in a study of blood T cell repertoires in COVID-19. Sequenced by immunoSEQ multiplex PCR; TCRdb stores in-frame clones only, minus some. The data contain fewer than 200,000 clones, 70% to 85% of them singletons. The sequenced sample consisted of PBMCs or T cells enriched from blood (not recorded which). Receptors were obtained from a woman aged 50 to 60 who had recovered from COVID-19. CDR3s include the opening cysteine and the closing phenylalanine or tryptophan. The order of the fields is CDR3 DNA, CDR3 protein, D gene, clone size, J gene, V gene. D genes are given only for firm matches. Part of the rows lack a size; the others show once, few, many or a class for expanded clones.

CDR3 DNA: TGTGCCAGCAGCTTAGATGGGTTAGCGGGAGTGACCCAGTACTTC
CDR3 protein: CASSLDGLAGVTQYF
D gene: TRBD2
clone size: NA
J gene: TRBJ2-5
V gene: TRBV11-2

CDR3 DNA: TGTGCCAGCAGTTACGAGGACAGGGAATTCCTTGAGCGCACCTTC
CDR3 protein: CASSYEDREFLERTF
D gene: TRBD1
clone size: NA
J gene: TRBJ1-2
V gene: TRBV6-5

CDR3 DNA: TGTGCCAGCTCACCACCGTATGGGGCCAACGTCCTGACTTTC
CDR3 protein: CASSPPYGANVLTF
D gene: NA
clone size: NA
J gene: TRBJ2-6
V gene: TRBV18

CDR3 DNA: TGTGCCAGCAGTTTGGATAGGAGCATCGGGGAGCTGTTTTTT
CDR3 protein: CASSLDRSIGELFF
D gene: NA
clone size: NA
J gene: TRBJ2-2
V gene: TRBV27

CDR3 DNA: TGTGCAAGTCGCCCCTACGGGAGTGCCAACAATGAGCAGTTCTTC
CDR3 protein: CASRPYGSANNEQFF
D gene: NA
clone size: NA
J gene: TRBJ2-1
V gene: TRBV12-2

CDR3 DNA: TGTGCCTGGAGCGGAGGGGAGACCCAGTACTTC
CDR3 protein: CAWSGGETQYF
D gene: NA
clone size: NA
J gene: TRBJ2-5
V gene: TRBV30

CDR3 DNA: TGTGCCTGGACCGACTCAGGGAACATTCAGTACTTC
CDR3 protein: CAWTDSGNIQYF
D gene: NA
clone size: NA
J gene: TRBJ2-4
V gene: TRBV30

CDR3 DNA: TGTGCCACCAGTGATTTCGGAAGTAGCGACAACACCGGGGAGCTGTTTTTT
CDR3 protein: CATSDFGSSDNTGELFF
D gene: NA
clone size: NA
J gene: TRBJ2-2
V gene: TRBV24-1

CDR3 DNA: TGTGCCAGCAGCTTAGTGCAACTGAGCTCTGGGGCCAACGTCCTGACTTTC
CDR3 protein: CASSLVQLSSGANVLTF
D gene: NA
clone size: NA
J gene: TRBJ2-6
V gene: TRBV5-6

CDR3 DNA: TGTGCCAGCAGCTTACTAGCGAACACCGGGGAGCTGTTTTTT
CDR3 protein: CASSLLANTGELFF
D gene: NA
clone size: NA
J gene: TRBJ2-2
V gene: TRBV7-2

CDR3 DNA: TGCGCCAGCAGCCAAGCCGGAACGACAGGGATTAGTCAGCCCCAGCATTTT
CDR3 protein: CASSQAGTTGISQPQHF
D gene: TRBD1
clone size: NA
J gene: TRBJ1-5
V gene: TRBV4-1

CDR3 DNA: TGCGCCAGCAGCTTGGTAGCAGACTACGAGCAGTACTTC
CDR3 protein: CASSLVADYEQYF
D gene: NA
clone size: NA
J gene: TRBJ2-7
V gene: TRBV5-1

CDR3 DNA: TGTGCCAGCAGCTTATTGGGACTAGCGGGCGGAGAGACCCAGTACTTC
CDR3 protein: CASSLLGLAGGETQYF
D gene: TRBD2
clone size: NA
J gene: TRBJ2-5
V gene: TRBV7-7

CDR3 DNA: TGCAGCGTTTCGGACAGAGGGGATGGTGGCTACACCTTC
CDR3 protein: CSVSDRGDGGYTF
D gene: NA
clone size: few
J gene: TRBJ1-2
V gene: TRBV29-1

CDR3 DNA: TGTGCCAGCAGCCTCAGGTCCCTCACCGGGGAGCTGTTTTTT
CDR3 protein: CASSLRSLTGELFF
D gene: NA
clone size: once
J gene: TRBJ2-2
V gene: TRBV9

CDR3 DNA: TGTGCCAGCATGGCAGGGTACTATGGCTACACCTTC
CDR3 protein: CASMAGYYGYTF
D gene: NA
clone size: few
J gene: TRBJ1-2
V gene: TRBV12-3/TRBV12-4

CDR3 DNA: TGTGCCAGCAGCCTGACGGGACTGGCCGTCAATGAGCAGTTCTTC
CDR3 protein: CASSLTGLAVNEQFF
D gene: NA
clone size: NA
J gene: TRBJ2-1
V gene: TRBV6-2/TRBV6-3

CDR3 DNA: TGTGCCAGCGCCGGGGACAATGAGCAGTTCTTC
CDR3 protein: CASAGDNEQFF
D gene: NA
clone size: NA
J gene: TRBJ2-1
V gene: TRBV5-4

CDR3 DNA: TGTGCCACCAGTGATAGTAGCGGGAACCACTACGAGCAGTACTTC
CDR3 protein: CATSDSSGNHYEQYF
D gene: TRBD2
clone size: few
J gene: TRBJ2-7
V gene: TRBV24-1

CDR3 DNA: TGTGCCAGCAGCCAATCTGGACAGGGCACAGATACGCAGTATTTT
CDR3 protein: CASSQSGQGTDTQYF
D gene: TRBD1
clone size: few
J gene: TRBJ2-3
V gene: TRBV3-1/TRBV3-2

CDR3 DNA: TGTGCCAGCAGCCAAAGACTAGATCGCGAAGAGACCCAGTACTTC
CDR3 protein: CASSQRLDREETQYF
D gene: NA
clone size: NA
J gene: TRBJ2-5
V gene: TRBV3-1/TRBV3-2

CDR3 DNA: TGTGCCAGCAGCCCCCTGAGTAGGAGCATTCCCCACTTC
CDR3 protein: CASSPLSRSIPHF
D gene: NA
clone size: NA
J gene: TRBJ2-7
V gene: TRBV3-1/TRBV3-2

CDR3 DNA: TGTGCCAGTAGTATAGGCAGGAACACTGAAGCTTTCTTT
CDR3 protein: CASSIGRNTEAFF
D gene: NA
clone size: NA
J gene: TRBJ1-1
V gene: TRBV19

CDR3 DNA: TGCGCCAGCAGCCTAATGACAGGGGGCGCGCCTGAGCAGTTCTTC
CDR3 protein: CASSLMTGGAPEQFF
D gene: TRBD1
clone size: once
J gene: TRBJ2-1
V gene: TRBV5-1

CDR3 DNA: TGTGCCAGCAGCGGGGGGCCATATAATTCACCCCTCCACTTT
CDR3 protein: CASSGGPYNSPLHF
D gene: NA
clone size: NA
J gene: TRBJ1-6
V gene: TRBV9

CDR3 DNA: TGTGCCAGCACCCTACTGGGGACAAGGGTGAATGAGCAGTTCTTC
CDR3 protein: CASTLLGTRVNEQFF
D gene: NA
clone size: NA
J gene: TRBJ2-1
V gene: TRBV6-6

CDR3 DNA: TGTGCCAGCAGTTCCAAATCATTGCGGGAGTCGGGTGAGCAGTTCTTC
CDR3 protein: CASSSKSLRESGEQFF
D gene: TRBD2
clone size: NA
J gene: TRBJ2-1
V gene: TRBV28

CDR3 DNA: TGTGCCAGCAGCCAAGATCTGAGTTACGAGCAGTACTTC
CDR3 protein: CASSQDLSYEQYF
D gene: NA
clone size: NA
J gene: TRBJ2-7
V gene: TRBV3-1/TRBV3-2

CDR3 DNA: TGTGCCAGTAGTATTCAGGGACAGGGAAGTAGAGAGACCCAGTACTTC
CDR3 protein: CASSIQGQGSRETQYF
D gene: TRBD1
clone size: NA
J gene: TRBJ2-5
V gene: TRBV19

CDR3 DNA: TGTGCCAGCAGCTTGGGGAGGGACAGGGGGCTGCTTGGTGGCTACACCTTC
CDR3 protein: CASSLGRDRGLLGGYTF
D gene: TRBD1
clone size: few
J gene: TRBJ1-2
V gene: TRBV11-2

CDR3 DNA: TGTGCCAGCAGCTCTAAACGACTAGCGGGGGCCTTTGAGCAGTACTTC
CDR3 protein: CASSSKRLAGAFEQYF
D gene: TRBD2
clone size: NA
J gene: TRBJ2-7
V gene: TRBV5-6

CDR3 DNA: TGTGCCAGCAGTCCGGGACAGATTTACACTGAAGCTTTCTTT
CDR3 protein: CASSPGQIYTEAFF
D gene: TRBD1
clone size: NA
J gene: TRBJ1-1
V gene: TRBV28

CDR3 DNA: TGTGCCAGCAGACTTAGACAGGGGAACACCGGGGAGCTGTTTTTT
CDR3 protein: CASRLRQGNTGELFF
D gene: TRBD1
clone size: NA
J gene: TRBJ2-2
V gene: TRBV6-5

CDR3 DNA: TGTGCCAGCAGTTTACACAGGACAGGGCATGGCTACACCTTC
CDR3 protein: CASSLHRTGHGYTF
D gene: TRBD1
clone size: NA
J gene: TRBJ1-2
V gene: TRBV28

CDR3 DNA: TGTGCCAGCAGCTTAGGCAGGGCTGGTGAGCAGTTCTTC
CDR3 protein: CASSLGRAGEQFF
D gene: NA
clone size: once
J gene: TRBJ2-1
V gene: TRBV7-9

CDR3 DNA: TGTGCCAGCAGTCTCGGGACAGGGGGCATCTATGGCTACACCTTC
CDR3 protein: CASSLGTGGIYGYTF
D gene: TRBD1
clone size: few
J gene: TRBJ1-2
V gene: TRBV6-5

CDR3 DNA: TGCGCCAGCAGCTCCCTAGCGGGAGGGAACACCGGGGAGCTGTTTTTT
CDR3 protein: CASSSLAGGNTGELFF
D gene: TRBD2
clone size: once
J gene: TRBJ2-2
V gene: TRBV5-1

CDR3 DNA: TGTGCCAGCAGCCCCCGAAGGGGGAACTCCTACAATGAGCAGTTCTTC
CDR3 protein: CASSPRRGNSYNEQFF
D gene: NA
clone size: NA
J gene: TRBJ2-1
V gene: TRBV5-6

CDR3 DNA: TGTGCCTGGAGTAGGGGGAGCGACACTGAAGCTTTCTTT
CDR3 protein: CAWSRGSDTEAFF
D gene: NA
clone size: many
J gene: TRBJ1-1
V gene: TRBV30

CDR3 DNA: TGCGCCAGCAGCTTGGACGGCAGGGGGCTCGGAGAGCAGTACTTC
CDR3 protein: CASSLDGRGLGEQYF
D gene: TRBD1
clone size: few
J gene: TRBJ2-7
V gene: TRBV5-1

CDR3 DNA: TGTGCCAGCAGTGAGGGCGGGTTAGCCTACGAGCAGTACTTC
CDR3 protein: CASSEGGLAYEQYF
D gene: NA
clone size: NA
J gene: TRBJ2-7
V gene: TRBV25-1

CDR3 DNA: TGTGCCAGCAGCTTAGGAATAGGACAGGGAGTTCCTGAAGCTTTCTTT
CDR3 protein: CASSLGIGQGVPEAFF
D gene: TRBD1
clone size: NA
J gene: TRBJ1-1
V gene: TRBV7-9

CDR3 DNA: TGTGCCAGCAGTTTACTAGGACTAGCGGGGTACAATGAGCAGTTCTTC
CDR3 protein: CASSLLGLAGYNEQFF
D gene: TRBD2
clone size: NA
J gene: TRBJ2-1
V gene: TRBV27

CDR3 DNA: TGTGCCACCAGTCGAGGGACAAGCACTGAAGCTTTCTTT
CDR3 protein: CATSRGTSTEAFF
D gene: NA
clone size: NA
J gene: TRBJ1-1
V gene: TRBV24-1

CDR3 DNA: TGTGCCAGCAGTTCCCTTAGCGGGAGGTCCGCAGATACGCAGTATTTT
CDR3 protein: CASSSLSGRSADTQYF
D gene: TRBD2
clone size: few
J gene: TRBJ2-3
V gene: TRBV6-5

CDR3 DNA: TGCAGTGCCACTAGCGGAGATACGCAGTATTTT
CDR3 protein: CSATSGDTQYF
D gene: TRBD2
clone size: NA
J gene: TRBJ2-3
V gene: TRBV20-1

CDR3 DNA: TGCGCCAGCAGGCGGCGGTCACTCACCGGGGAGCTGTTTTTT
CDR3 protein: CASRRRSLTGELFF
D gene: NA
clone size: NA
J gene: TRBJ2-2
V gene: TRBV4-3

CDR3 DNA: TGTGCCAGCAGCTCATCGACAGGGTTAGAGACCCAGTACTTC
CDR3 protein: CASSSSTGLETQYF
D gene: TRBD1
clone size: NA
J gene: TRBJ2-5
V gene: TRBV5-5

CDR3 DNA: TGTGCCATCAGTGAATCCCTCGGACTAGCGGGAGGGGGTGAGCAGTTCTTC
CDR3 protein: CAISESLGLAGGGEQFF
D gene: TRBD2
clone size: NA
J gene: TRBJ2-1
V gene: TRBV10-3

CDR3 DNA: TGTGCCAGCAGTTTTAGAGGGGGGGGTCAGCCCCAGCATTTT
CDR3 protein: CASSFRGGGQPQHF
D gene: NA
clone size: NA
J gene: TRBJ1-5
V gene: TRBV28

CDR3 DNA: TGTGCCAGCAGCGTAGCTTTGAGGGACGAGCAGTACTTC
CDR3 protein: CASSVALRDEQYF
D gene: NA
clone size: NA
J gene: TRBJ2-7
V gene: TRBV9

CDR3 DNA: TGCAGCGTTGTTACAGGGGGCTATGGGGAGACCCAGTACTTC
CDR3 protein: CSVVTGGYGETQYF
D gene: TRBD1
clone size: NA
J gene: TRBJ2-5
V gene: TRBV29-1

CDR3 DNA: TGCAGCTCCTTTGAGGGCGAGCAGTACTTC
CDR3 protein: CSSFEGEQYF
D gene: NA
clone size: few
J gene: TRBJ2-7
V gene: TRBV20-1

CDR3 DNA: TGTGCCAGCAGGCACTATTACTCCTACGAGCAGTACTTC
CDR3 protein: CASRHYYSYEQYF
D gene: NA
clone size: NA
J gene: TRBJ2-7
V gene: TRBV28

CDR3 DNA: TGTGCCAGTAGTACCCTTCGTACAGATACGCAGTATTTT
CDR3 protein: CASSTLRTDTQYF
D gene: NA
clone size: NA
J gene: TRBJ2-3
V gene: TRBV19

CDR3 DNA: TGTGCCACAGGGGGCGGGAGTGGTAGCGCAGATACGCAGTATTTT
CDR3 protein: CATGGGSGSADTQYF
D gene: NA
clone size: NA
J gene: TRBJ2-3
V gene: TRBV28

CDR3 DNA: TGTGCCAGCAGCTTGACAGGGGCCGGCCTCTCTGGAAACACCATATATTTT
CDR3 protein: CASSLTGAGLSGNTIYF
D gene: TRBD1
clone size: NA
J gene: TRBJ1-3
V gene: TRBV11-2

CDR3 DNA: TGTGCCAGCAGCCCTAGGGGGCAGAATGAGCAGTTCTTC
CDR3 protein: CASSPRGQNEQFF
D gene: TRBD1
clone size: NA
J gene: TRBJ2-1
V gene: TRBV7-7

CDR3 DNA: TGCGCCAGCAGCAAGGGACAGGGAGCTAACTATGGCTACACCTTC
CDR3 protein: CASSKGQGANYGYTF
D gene: TRBD1
clone size: NA
J gene: TRBJ1-2
V gene: TRBV5-1

CDR3 DNA: TGTGCCAGCAGTTACTCGGGACAGGGGTGGAATGAGCAGTTCTTC
CDR3 protein: CASSYSGQGWNEQFF
D gene: TRBD1
clone size: many
J gene: TRBJ2-1
V gene: TRBV6-5